A single sample is the source of the 7 T cell receptor beta chains below, sequenced in a study of blood T cell repertoires in COVID-19. Generated by immunoSEQ multiplex PCR, the TCRdb table keeps only in-frame clones and is missing some. The sample consists of more than 25,000 clones, about 90% of them appearing once. Sample: peripheral blood. These receptors were obtained from a man between 65 and 85 years old with active or convalescent COVID-19.

The chain joins TRBV5-1 to TRBJ1-4; maybe TRBD1 (6 bases). This CDR3 region has 15 residues. V dropped 0 bases and J dropped 5 bases, with 11 bases sitting between them. In germline, CDR1 is SGHRS, CDR2 YFSETQ. CDR3 in amino acids: CASSLEGGINEKLFF. DNA of the CDR3: TGCGCCAGCAGCTTGGAGGGGGGGATAAATGAAAAACTGTTTTTT. Complete variable domain (other parts from reference TRBV5-1 and TRBJ1-4): KAGVTQTPRYLIKTRGQQVTLSCSPISGHRSVSWYQQTPGQGLQFLFEYFSETQRNKGNFPGRFSGRQFSNSRSEMNVSTLELGDSALYLCASSLEGGINEKLFFGSGTQLSVL.

The chain carries TRBV7-9 and TRBJ2-7; TRBD1 is a possible D gene (5 bases). The V gene lost 3 bases and the J gene lost 1 base, with 10 bases spanning the gap. The CDR3 is made up of 14 amino acids. The V gene's germline CDR1 is SEHNR and CDR2 FQNEAQ (reference sequence). Here the CDR3 reads CASSFTGLSYEQYF. The DNA for the CDR3 is TGTGCCAGCAGCTTCACAGGTTTATCCTACGAGCAGTACTTC.

The rearrangement links TRBV5-1 to TRBJ2-7, with D tentatively TRBD1 (6 bases). The CDR3 totals 13 residues. Germline CDR1 reads SGHRS; CDR2 reads YFSETQ. V lost 4 bases to trimming and J lost 2 bases, with 10 bases between them. The CDR3 DNA reads TGCGCCAGCAGCAATGCAGGGGCCTACGAGCAGTACTTC. It encodes CASSNAGAYEQYF. Full variable domain (missing parts from reference TRBV5-1 and TRBJ2-7): KAGVTQTPRYLIKTRGQQVTLSCSPISGHRSVSWYQQTPGQGLQFLFEYFSETQRNKGNFPGRFSGRQFSNSRSEMNVSTLELGDSALYLCASSNAGAYEQYFGPGTRLTVT.

V is TRBV9 and J is TRBJ1-2; D remains ambiguous. The V and J ends lost 0 bases and 9 bases respectively, with 15 bases between them. Germline V gene data show CDR1 as SGDLS and CDR2 as YYNGEE. This CDR3 comprises 14 residues. In nucleotides, the CDR3 is TGTGCCAGCAGCGTAGACCCCCGGGAATCGCGCTACACCTTC. This codes for CASSVDPRESRYTF. The full variable domain, its missing parts supplied by reference TRBV9 and TRBJ1-2, is DSGVTQTPKHLITATGQRVTLRCSPRSGDLSVYWYQQSLDQGLQFLIQYYNGEERAKGNILERFSAQQFPDLHSELNLSSLELGDSALYFCASSVDPRESRYTFGSGTRLTVV.

The chain employs TRBV5-1 and TRBJ2-7, with 8 bases that match TRBD1. V trimming: 5 bases; J trimming: 4 bases; junction bases outside the gene matches: 8. CDR1 is SGHRS, CDR2 YFSETQ, per germline. CDR3 length: 14 residues. CDR3 in amino acids: CASRLDRDSYEQYF. CDR3 sequence (DNA): TGCGCCAGCAGACTGGACAGGGATTCTTACGAGCAGTACTTC.

The chain uses TRBV30 and TRBJ1-5, with D unclear. CDR3 size: 14 residues. V lost 0 bases and J lost 6, with 12 bases in between. Germline values: CDR1 GTSNPN, CDR2 SVGIG (reference sequence). The CDR3 region has the DNA TGTGCCTGGAGTGTAACCCACGGCGGTCAGCCCCAGCATTTT. Its translation: CAWSVTHGGQPQHF.

V and J are TRBV5-1 and TRBJ2-1, with D maybe TRBD2 (7 bases). The CDR3 extends over 16 amino acids. In germline, CDR1 is SGHRS, CDR2 YFSETQ. V lost 4 bases, J lost 0 bases, and 14 bases lay in between. The CDR3 region has the DNA TGCGCCAGCAGCGGGGGGGCGGGGACCTCCTACAATGAGCAGTTCTTC. Its translation is CASSGGAGTSYNEQFF.